A single sample is the source of the 31 T cell receptor beta chains below, sequenced in a study of blood T cell repertoires in COVID-19. TCRdb's copy holds only in-frame clones and misses some; the assay was immunoSEQ multiplex PCR. This table holds some 300,000 clones, 88% found once. Source material: PBMCs or T cells enriched from blood (not recorded which). Receptor source: a woman aged 25 to 39 who had recovered from COVID-19.

The chain combines TRBV6-5 with TRBJ2-7, with D unclear. The ends were cut back, 3 bases at V and 0 bases at J, with 6 bases in the middle. This CDR3 spans 13 amino acids. The germline CDR1 and CDR2 sequences are MNHEY and SVGAGI. CDR3 bases: TGTGCCAGCAGTTATACAGCCTCCTACGAGCAGTACTTC. Protein: CASSYTASYEQYF.

The chain is built from TRBV10-1 and TRBJ2-7, with D perhaps TRBD1 (5 bases). Germline CDR1 WNHNN, CDR2 SYGVQD (reference sequence). The V and J ends lost 3 bases and 2 bases respectively, with 14 bases between them. The CDR3 is 15 amino acids. Here the CDR3 DNA reads TGCGCCAGCAGTGACAGGGAAACGGGCACCTACGAGCAGTACTTC. Its protein is CASSDRETGTYEQYF.

The V call is TRBV28, the J call TRBJ1-1; unclear D gene. This CDR3 has 11 amino acids. Germline CDR1 reads MDHEN; CDR2 reads SYDVKM. V lost 6 bases and J 10 bases, leaving 12 bases between the germline ends. CDR3 DNA sequence: TGTGCCAGCAGCCGCGATGATGGAGCTTTCTTT. It yields the protein CASSRDDGAFF.

This clone was picked up a small number of times. This chain links TRBV4-1 with TRBJ1-2, with D unclear. The CDR3 extends over 16 amino acids. Per germline, CDR1 MGHRA and CDR2 YSYEKL. V gave up 7 bases and J gave up 2 bases, with 20 bases separating them. The CDR3 DNA sequence: TGCGCCAGCAACCCGATACAGAACCAACGAAACTATGGCTACACCTTC. Translation gives CASNPIQNQRNYGYTF.

This clone has just one count. CDR3 DNA sequence: TGTGCCAGCAGCTCCGAGCGGATCCCCAACAGGGTACGGCAGCCCCAGCATTTT. It is translated as CASSSERIPNRVRQPQHF. The rearrangement uses TRBV7-8 and TRBJ1-5, with a tentative D call TRBD1 (6 bases). The CDR3 is 18 residues long. CDR1 and CDR2 from the germline V gene are SGHVS and FQNEAQ. V dropped 4 bases and J dropped 7 bases, with 26 bases sitting between them.

The chain employs TRBV7-3 and TRBJ2-5; TRBD2 aligns across 15 bases. Trimming took 4 bases from V and 4 from J; bases not matched to a gene: 7. The CDR3 length is 17 residues. CDR1 and CDR2 (germline): SGHTA, FQGTGA. CDR3: CASSSGTSGGPGETQYF. The CDR3 bases are TGTGCCAGCAGCTCCGGGACTAGCGGGGGGCCGGGAGAGACCCAGTACTTC.

The J gene is TRBJ2-5, the V gene TRBV5-6, with D possibly matching TRBD2 (5 bases). Germline V gene data show CDR1 as SGHDT and CDR2 as YYEEEE. The CDR3 has 15 residues. V lost 5 bases and J lost 4, with 18 bases in between. The CDR3 is CASSRRPGIRETQYF. The CDR3 DNA reads as TGTGCCAGCAGTAGGCGTCCGGGAATCCGAGAGACCCAGTACTTC.

The rearrangement links TRBV13 to TRBJ2-1, with 8 bases lining up with TRBD2. Trimming removed 5 bases from V and 7 bases from J; junction bases left unmatched: 16. The CDR3 sequence is 17 residues long. CDR1 is PRHDT, CDR2 FYEKMQ, per germline (reference sequence). The CDR3 DNA is TGTGCCAGCAGCCCGGGATACGGGGGGGCTCTCAGGAATGAGCAGTTCTTC. Its protein is CASSPGYGGALRNEQFF. Variable domain in full (rest from reference TRBV13 and TRBJ2-1): AAGVIQSPRHLIKEKRETATLKCYPIPRHDTVYWYQQGPGQDPQFLISFYEKMQSDKGSIPDRFSAQQFSDYHSELNMSSLELGDSALYFCASSPGYGGALRNEQFFGPGTRLTVL.

This clone was counted once. The rearrangement links TRBV21-1 to TRBJ1-1. TRBV21-1 is recorded as a pseudogene. The CDR3 is made up of 13 amino acids. The CDR3 DNA follows: TGTGCCAGCAGCAAAAAAATAAACACTGAAGCTTTCTTT. Amino acid sequence: CASSKKINTEAFF.

The gene calls are TRBV2 and TRBJ2-2; 8 bases agree with TRBD1. This CDR3 is 16 amino acids long. The junction had 11 bases not matched to a gene; V was cut back by 3 bases and J by 8 bases. Per the germline V gene, CDR1 is SNHLY and CDR2 is FYNNEI. The CDR3 region has the DNA TGTGCCAGCAGTGATGTTCCCAGGGGGCTACTGGGGGAGCTGTTTTTT. This encodes CASSDVPRGLLGELFF.

In its sample, this clone was seen a few times. The chain employs TRBV28 and TRBJ1-6; TRBD1 matches 10 bases. Germline assignment: CDR1 MDHEN and CDR2 SYDVKM. V gave up 5 bases and J gave up 5 bases; unmatched junction bases: 6. The CDR3 runs to 16 residues. CDR3 residues: CASSPRQGADNSPLHF. For the CDR3, the DNA is TGTGCCAGCAGTCCAAGACAGGGGGCAGATAATTCACCCCTCCACTTT.

The chain couples TRBV10-3 to TRBJ2-2, with TRBD2 matching over 7 bases. The CDR3 extends over 15 amino acids. Looked up from germline, CDR1 is ENHRY and CDR2 is SYGVKD. V lost 4 bases, J lost 2 bases, and 4 bases stayed unmatched. The CDR3 sequence: CAISALAVNTGELFF. DNA of the CDR3: TGTGCCATCAGTGCTCTAGCGGTAAACACCGGGGAGCTGTTTTTT.

The gene calls are TRBV4-2 and TRBJ2-7; tentative D call: TRBD2 (6 bases). The CDR3 is 17 residues long. The germline V gene has CDR1 LGHNA and CDR2 YNFKEQ. The V and J ends lost 3 bases and 0 bases respectively, with 18 bases between them. CDR3 nucleotides: TGTGCCAGCAGCCAGGCGGAAGGGGCGGGAAGCTCCTACGAGCAGTACTTC. It specifies CASSQAEGAGSSYEQYF.

In this sample, this clone turned up once. The chain uses TRBV28 and TRBJ2-7; 9 positions match TRBD1. Germline CDR1 MDHEN, CDR2 SYDVKM. This CDR3 contains 13 residues. Trimming took 7 bases from V and 3 from J; bases not matched to a gene: 4. Written as DNA, the CDR3 is TGTGCCAGCACACCGGGACAGGGCTACGAGCAGTACTTC. Protein product: CASTPGQGYEQYF.

The CDR3 loop is CASSLPQRGGSYNEQFF. DNA of the CDR3: TGTGCCAGCAGCTTACCGCAGCGGGGGGGATCCTACAATGAGCAGTTCTTC. The chain recombines TRBV5-4 with TRBJ2-1; 10 nucleotides line up with TRBD2. V gave up 2 bases and J gave up 1 base; unmatched junction bases: 6. CDR1 is SGHNT and CDR2 is YYREEE in the germline V gene (reference sequence). CDR3 length equals 17 residues.

The chain joins TRBV9 to TRBJ2-3, with 7 bases fitting TRBD2. The CDR3 extends over 16 amino acids. V gave up 3 bases and J gave up 2 bases; unmatched junction bases: 9. Germline V gene sequence: CDR1 SGDLS, CDR2 YYNGEE. The CDR3 bases are TGTGCCAGCAGCGCCCGACTAGCCACGCTCACAGATACGCAGTATTTT. Encoded protein: CASSARLATLTDTQYF.

V and J are TRBV7-6 and TRBJ2-3; 7 nucleotides line up with TRBD2. The CDR3 loop spans 15 amino acids. Germline-derived CDR1 and CDR2 are SGHVS and FNYEAQ. Trimming took 1 base from V and 3 from J; bases not matched to a gene: 4. The CDR3 protein is CASSLGGSWTDTQYF. The DNA of the CDR3 is TGTGCCAGCAGCTTAGGCGGGAGTTGGACAGATACGCAGTATTTT.

This clone came up once. V gene TRBV28 combines with J gene TRBJ2-7, with 9 nucleotides matching TRBD2. V lost 7 bases, J lost 1 base, and 8 bases stayed unmatched. This CDR3 has 15 amino acids. Germline lookup yields CDR1 MDHEN and CDR2 SYDVKM. The CDR3: CASTAGLARSYEQYF. The CDR3 DNA follows: TGTGCCAGCACCGCAGGACTAGCGAGATCCTACGAGCAGTACTTC.

A few counts support this clone. The J gene is TRBJ1-1, the V gene TRBV7-6, with 7 nucleotides matching TRBD1. Germline values: CDR1 SGHVS, CDR2 FNYEAQ. The CDR3 runs to 15 residues. V was pared by 2 bases and J by 1 base, with 4 bases of the junction left unmatched. Here the CDR3 DNA reads TGTGCCAGCAGCTTAAGGACAGGCGCGAACACTGAAGCTTTCTTT. Translation gives CASSLRTGANTEAFF.

The CDR3 reads CASSQPGQQPNTGELFF. The DNA for the CDR3 is TGCGCCAGCAGCCAACCGGGACAGCAACCGAACACCGGGGAGCTGTTTTTT. This sequence joins TRBV4-1 and TRBJ2-2; 7 positions agree with TRBD1. The CDR3 contains 17 residues. Unmatched junction bases numbered 6, after V lost 2 bases and J lost 0 bases. Germline-derived CDR1 and CDR2 are MGHRA and YSYEKL.

The chain carries TRBV30 and TRBJ1-2; D perhaps matches TRBD1 (5 bases). V was trimmed by 2 bases and J by 5 bases, leaving 21 bases between them. CDR1 and CDR2 (germline): GTSNPN, SVGIG (reference sequence). This CDR3 has 16 residues. In DNA, the CDR3 is TGTGCCTGGAGTCGAGGAACAGGAAGAGTACGGTATGGCTACACCTTC. Translated, it gives CAWSRGTGRVRYGYTF.

The V call is TRBV15, the J call TRBJ2-1; a weak D match, TRBD2 (6 bases). V lost 5 bases and J 6 bases, leaving 17 bases between the germline ends. Germline V gene lookup returns CDR1 LNHNV and CDR2 YYDKDF (reference sequence). There are 15 residues in the CDR3. The CDR3 bases are TGTGCCACCAGCGGAAGCATCCGGGACTTCAATGAGCAGTTCTTC. Translated, it gives CATSGSIRDFNEQFF.

The V call is TRBV2, the J call TRBJ1-5; D may be TRBD1 (6 bases). The CDR3 runs to 14 residues. CDR1 and CDR2 (germline): SNHLY, FYNNEI. Between the trimmed V and J ends, which lost 2 bases and 5 bases, there was a span of 10 bases. CDR3 bases: TGTGCCAGCAGTGAATACAGGGACCATCAGCCCCAGCATTTT. This codes for CASSEYRDHQPQHF.

The V gene is TRBV4-3, the J gene TRBJ2-2; 11 nucleotides line up with TRBD2. The CDR3 length is 17 residues. Losses at the gene ends were 1 base for V and 6 bases for J; bases not matched to a gene: 7. CDR1 is LGHNA, CDR2 YSLEER, per germline. The CDR3 DNA is TGCGCCAGCAGCCAAGGAGGAATAGCGGGGGGGCCCGGGGAGCTGTTTTTT. Amino acids: CASSQGGIAGGPGELFF.

This chain joins TRBV19 and TRBJ2-7, with D tentatively TRBD1 (5 bases). V was cut by 5 bases and J by 0 bases, with 11 bases left in between. CDR3 length: 14 amino acids. Germline assignment: CDR1 LNHDA and CDR2 SQIVND (reference sequence). CDR3 protein: CASSPRQGSYEQYF. As DNA, the CDR3 is TGTGCCAGTAGTCCCAGGCAGGGCTCCTACGAGCAGTACTTC.

The chain combines TRBV7-5 with TRBJ2-5; the D call in the table, TRBD1, was not verified against the DNA. TRBV7-5 counts as a pseudogene. The CDR3 extends over 16 amino acids. CDR3 sequence: CVRLPVGPGGVETQYF. In DNA form, the CDR3 reads TGTGTCAGACTACCAGTGGGGCCAGGTGGCGTAGAGACCCAGTACTTC.

The V and J genes are TRBV9 and TRBJ1-5; a possible D gene is TRBD1 (5 bases). Germline V lookup: CDR1 SGDLS, CDR2 YYNGEE. Trimming took off 0 bases at V and 0 bases at J, with 7 bases between the two ends. The CDR3 is 15 amino acids. The CDR3 is CASSVEGNSNQPQHF. Written as DNA, the CDR3 is TGTGCCAGCAGCGTAGAGGGGAATAGCAATCAGCCCCAGCATTTT.

CDR3 region: CAISPGGQGGSPLHF. CDR3 DNA sequence: TGTGCCATCTCACCTGGGGGACAGGGCGGTTCACCCCTCCACTTT. This rearrangement joins TRBV10-3 to TRBJ1-6, with TRBD1 matching 9 bases. After removal of 8 bases from V and 9 bases from J, the junction contained 11 bases not matched to a gene. CDR1 and CDR2 from the germline V gene are ENHRY and SYGVKD. The CDR3 contains 15 residues.

The genes are TRBV19 and TRBJ1-5; D remains unclear. CDR1 LNHDA and CDR2 SQIVND come from the germline V gene (reference sequence). There are 13 residues in the CDR3. Trimming shortened V by 6 bases and J by 2 bases, and 8 bases separated the two germline ends. The CDR3 here is CASSPVGNQPQHF. The CDR3 nucleotides are TGTGCCAGTAGCCCGGTGGGCAATCAGCCCCAGCATTTT.

This chain links TRBV7-2 with TRBJ2-5; D not certain. V lost 4 bases to trimming and J lost 6 bases, with 9 bases between them. This CDR3 comprises 12 residues. Germline CDR1 reads SGHTA; CDR2 reads FQGNSA. The CDR3 region is CASSSRVQTQYF. CDR3 sequence (DNA): TGTGCCAGCAGCTCCCGCGTGCAGACCCAGTACTTC.

The chain carries TRBV2 and TRBJ2-3; possibly TRBD2 for D (6 bases). Between the trimmed V and J ends, which lost 7 bases and 6 bases, there was a span of 17 bases. The CDR3 runs to 14 residues. Germline V CDR1 and CDR2: SNHLY, FYNNEI. Written as DNA, the CDR3 is TGTGCCAGCAACCGGGACTCCGGAGGCGATACGCAGTATTTT. It specifies CASNRDSGGDTQYF.